The TCR beta chain under discussion was sequenced for a study of T cell responses to AZD1222 COVID-19 vaccine. CDR3 length: 13 residues. V lost 7 bases to trimming and J lost 1 base, with 8 bases between them. CDR1 is SNHLY, CDR2 FYNNEI, per germline. Notes on the study in general: Unmutated variant regions are reportedly the target of nearly half of TCRs that are spike-specific.

Remarks on this clone: The target antigen is unknown.

Some clones are missing from TCRdb's copy, which holds only in-frame ones; the method was immunoSEQ multiplex PCR. Counted here are roughly 120,000 clones, roughly nine tenths occurring once; the ten biggest clones make up 6.5% to 8.5%. The sequencing used peripheral blood, collected on day 0 of AZD1222 vaccination. V gene TRBV2 combines with J gene TRBJ1-5; weak D call: TRBD1 (6 bases). The receptor's source is an adult in good health. The CDR3 is CASNRESNQPQHF. The CDR3 region has the DNA TGTGCCAGCAACAGGGAAAGCAATCAGCCCCAGCATTTT.